This TCR beta chain was captured by sequencing in a study of immune evolution from preneoplasia to lung adenocarcinoma. At the level of the study: HLA loss of heterozygosity: roughly 7.5% AIS, about 15% MIA, roughly 35% ADC, none AAH. Findings and caveats of the study: Later-stage lesions seemingly showed higher T cell density and diversity than normal lung.

Clones were sequenced by immunoSEQ multiplex PCR, and TCRdb holds only the in-frame ones, with some missing. The data show 23,000 or so clones, with over 70% seen just once and 5.5% to 6.5% held by the top ten. Turning to this clone: The antigen is undetermined.

Resections took place in Japan or China from about 2014 to 2018. Premalignant or tumor cells were enriched by macro-dissection after pathologic assessment. The CDR3 covers 17 residues. Trimming at V came to 4 bases and at J to 5 bases, leaving 13 bases not matched to a gene. Germline V lookup: CDR1 SGHRS, CDR2 YFSETQ. Input material: FFPE invasive lung adenocarcinoma tissue. The TCR originated in a person aged 60 to 70 with lung adenocarcinoma. V and J are TRBV5-1 and TRBJ2-2; 8 bases agree with TRBD2. The CDR3 sequence: CASSPGELREATGELFF. CDR3 DNA: TGCGCCAGCAGCCCGGGGGAGTTGCGGGAGGCTACCGGGGAGCTGTTTTTT.